The 26 T cell receptor beta chains listed next were all sequenced from one sample in a study of cytomegalovirus exposure and HLA in healthy donors. Primers: 60 Vbeta forward and 13 Jbeta reverse. The data were produced by immunoSEQ multiplex PCR, yet TCRdb's version contains in-frame clones alone and is incomplete. The sample contains some 130,000 clones, roughly 85% of which appear only once. Sequencing was performed on PBMCs. These receptors were collected from a man between 35 and 55 years old in good health and CMV-seropositive.

The chain combines TRBV19 with TRBJ1-4; perhaps TRBD1 as D (6 bases). Looked up from germline, CDR1 is LNHDA and CDR2 is SQIVND (reference sequence). This CDR3 is built from 13 residues. The V gene lost 10 bases and the J gene lost 4 bases, with 13 bases spanning the gap. CDR3 sequence: CATKDRVNEKLFF. The CDR3 nucleotides are TGTGCCACCAAGGACAGAGTTAATGAAAAACTGTTTTTT.

The V call is TRBV19, the J call TRBJ2-1; TRBD1 might be the D (6 bases). The V gene lost 6 bases and the J gene lost 3 bases, with 12 bases spanning the gap. The CDR3 runs to 14 residues. Germline loops: CDR1 LNHDA, CDR2 SQIVND (reference sequence). The CDR3 protein is CASRNGGSYNEQFF. For the CDR3, the DNA is TGTGCCAGTAGGAATGGGGGCAGCTACAATGAGCAGTTCTTC. The full variable domain, completed using reference TRBV19 and TRBJ2-1, is DGGITQSPKYLFRKEGQNVTLSCEQNLNHDAMYWYRQDPGQGLRLIYYSQIVNDFQKGDIAEGYSVSREKKESFPLTVTSAQKNPTAFYLCASRNGGSYNEQFFGPGTRLTVL.

The gene calls are TRBV2 and TRBJ2-5; the match to TRBD2 covers 10 bases. Germline V gene data show CDR1 as SNHLY and CDR2 as FYNNEI. There are 15 residues in the CDR3. V was clipped by 7 bases and J by 0 bases; unmatched bases: 5. CDR3 sequence (DNA): TGTGCCAGCACCCAAGCGGGGGGGAACCAAGAGACCCAGTACTTC. It codes for CASTQAGGNQETQYF.

CDR3 in DNA: TGTGCCAGCAGAGCAGACAGATACACTGAAGCTTTCTTT. Translated, it gives CASRADRYTEAFF. This chain joins TRBV28 and TRBJ1-1, with D perhaps matching TRBD1 (5 bases). V lost 6 bases, J lost 3 bases, and 11 bases lay in between. CDR3 length: 13 residues. Germline V CDR1 and CDR2: MDHEN, SYDVKM.

This clone was recorded many times. The chain carries TRBV28 and TRBJ2-5, with 10 positions matching TRBD1. The CDR3 consists of 13 residues. Per germline, CDR1 MDHEN and CDR2 SYDVKM. J was trimmed by 5 bases and V by 6 bases; bases with no gene match: 3. The CDR3 region has the DNA TGTGCCAGCAGAATGGGACAGGGGGAGACCCAGTACTTC. Its protein is CASRMGQGETQYF.

The chain has TRBV5-5 and TRBJ2-7; 9 bases are shared with TRBD1. The ends lost 3 bases at V and 5 bases at J; junction bases unmatched: 3. Germline V gene sequence: CDR1 SGHKS, CDR2 YYEKEE (reference sequence). This CDR3 contains 13 residues. CDR3 sequence: CASSSGTGNEQYF. In DNA form, the CDR3 reads TGTGCCAGCAGCTCCGGGACAGGGAACGAGCAGTACTTC.

The chain links TRBV6-1 to TRBJ2-7; the D gene is possibly TRBD2 (5 bases). CDR3 length: 13 residues. Trimming stripped 6 bases from V and 3 bases from J, with 12 bases between. Germline CDR1 and CDR2: MNHNS and SASEGT. The CDR3 DNA is TGTGCCAGCAGCGAGGGTAGTTTCTACGAGCAGTACTTC. Amino acids: CASSEGSFYEQYF.

The V gene is TRBV4-1, the J gene TRBJ1-5; 9 bases fit TRBD1. Germline CDR1 MGHRA, CDR2 YSYEKL. With V trimmed by 5 bases and J by 1 base, 0 bases remained unmatched. The CDR3 contains 14 residues. The CDR3 DNA reads as TGCGCCAGCAGCGGGACAGGGAGCAATCAGCCCCAGCATTTT. As protein: CASSGTGSNQPQHF.

The J gene is TRBJ2-7, the V gene TRBV19, with TRBD2 identical over 10 bases. This CDR3 comprises 14 residues. V was pared by 7 bases and J by 5 bases, with 8 bases of the junction left unmatched. The V gene's germline CDR1 is LNHDA and CDR2 SQIVND (reference sequence). CDR3 sequence (DNA): TGTGCCAGTAAAAAAGCGGGAGGGCCCCACGAGCAGTACTTC. This gives the protein CASKKAGGPHEQYF.

CDR3 nucleotides: TGTGCCAGTAGTAACCTAGCGGGAGACGGGGAGACCCAGTACTTC. Protein: CASSNLAGDGETQYF. The chain recombines TRBV19 with TRBJ2-5; 10 bases match TRBD2. V gave up 4 bases and J gave up 5 bases; unmatched junction bases: 7. Germline V lookup: CDR1 LNHDA, CDR2 SQIVND (reference sequence). This CDR3 is built from 15 residues.

The rearrangement links TRBV4-1 to TRBJ2-1, with 8 bases aligning to TRBD1. The CDR3 has 17 amino acids. V was pared by 5 bases and J by 1 base, with 10 bases of the junction left unmatched. Per germline, CDR1 MGHRA and CDR2 YSYEKL. Written as DNA, the CDR3 is TGCGCCAGCAGCTTCCAAGGACAGGGATGGTCCTACAATGAGCAGTTCTTC. This encodes CASSFQGQGWSYNEQFF.

The rearrangement links TRBV7-9 to TRBJ2-1; D may be TRBD2 (5 bases). This CDR3 has 14 residues. CDR1 SEHNR and CDR2 FQNEAQ come from the germline V gene (reference sequence). V was trimmed by 7 bases and J by 4 bases, leaving 14 bases between them. CDR3 DNA: TGTGCCAGCACCCATGTCGGGATGTACAATGAGCAGTTCTTC. It specifies CASTHVGMYNEQFF.

The chain carries TRBV28 and TRBJ1-4; D is unresolved. V shed 3 bases and J shed 4 bases, with 9 bases lying between them. In germline, CDR1 is MDHEN, CDR2 SYDVKM. This CDR3 is built from 14 residues. The CDR3 reads CASSFHLSNEKLFF. In nucleotides, the CDR3 is TGTGCCAGCAGTTTTCACCTGAGTAATGAAAAACTGTTTTTT.

V is TRBV2 and J is TRBJ2-3, with TRBD2 as a possible D gene (5 bases). CDR3 size: 15 residues. With 7 bases removed from V and 4 bases from J, the gap between germline ends came to 18 bases. Germline CDR1 SNHLY, CDR2 FYNNEI. Here the CDR3 DNA reads TGTGCCAGCACGCCCGGGGTCAACACCCCAGATACGCAGTATTTT. The encoded protein is CASTPGVNTPDTQYF.

This chain links TRBV10-2 with TRBJ1-1; D is ambiguous. The CDR3 is 14 amino acids. V shed 3 bases and J shed 0 bases, with 8 bases lying between them. Germline-derived CDR1 and CDR2 are WSHSY and SAAADI. CDR3 DNA sequence: TGCGCCAGCAGTGAAAGTCGAGTGAACACTGAAGCTTTCTTT. Amino acids: CASSESRVNTEAFF.

This clone has a handful of counts. V and J are TRBV4-2 and TRBJ2-2; tentative D call: TRBD2 (6 bases). CDR1 LGHNA and CDR2 YNFKEQ come from the germline V gene. The CDR3 length is 16 residues. V was trimmed by 0 bases and J by 5 bases, leaving 13 bases between them. The CDR3 loop reads CASSQDNSGQTGELFF. The CDR3 nucleotides read TGTGCCAGCAGCCAAGATAATAGCGGTCAAACCGGGGAGCTGTTTTTT.

The chain employs TRBV2 and TRBJ2-7; 14 nucleotides match TRBD2. The germline CDR1 and CDR2 sequences are SNHLY and FYNNEI. J gave up 2 bases and V 6 bases, and 27 bases lay outside the gene matches. The CDR3 spans 23 residues. The CDR3 DNA sequence: TGTGCCAGCAGCGATCCGCCGAAGAATCCCGGGACTAGCGGGAGCTCTCGTCCCTACGAGCAGTACTTC. Residues: CASSDPPKNPGTSGSSRPYEQYF.

CDR3 nucleotides: TGCGCCAGCAGCCCGCGCCGGACAGGGGGAGGCACTGAAGCTTTCTTT. It encodes CASSPRRTGGGTEAFF. The chain couples TRBV5-1 to TRBJ1-1; 10 bases match TRBD1. The V and J ends lost 4 bases and 4 bases, in that order; junction bases with no gene match: 10. The CDR3 has 16 amino acids. CDR1 SGHRS and CDR2 YFSETQ come from the germline V gene. The whole variable domain, filled in from reference TRBV5-1 and TRBJ1-1, reads KAGVTQTPRYLIKTRGQQVTLSCSPISGHRSVSWYQQTPGQGLQFLFEYFSETQRNKGNFPGRFSGRQFSNSRSEMNVSTLELGDSALYLCASSPRRTGGGTEAFFGQGTRLTVV.

The CDR3 sequence: CASSLVADYGYTF. The CDR3 region has the DNA TGTGCCAGCAGCTTAGTCGCAGATTATGGCTACACCTTC. The rearrangement joins TRBV11-2 to TRBJ1-2; D is unresolved. V was shortened by 1 base and J by 5 bases, with 8 bases between the two germline ends. Germline CDR1 and CDR2: SGHAT and FQNNGV. This CDR3 spans 13 amino acids.

This chain connects TRBV25-1 to TRBJ2-1, with TRBD2 identical over 9 bases. Germline CDR1 and CDR2: MGHDK and SYGVNS. There are 13 residues in the CDR3. V was pared by 10 bases and J by 9 bases, with 10 bases of the junction left unmatched. The CDR3 bases are TGTGCCACCACGCTATCGCGGGAGGGTGAGCAGTTCTTC. As protein: CATTLSREGEQFF.

The chain is built from TRBV6-5 and TRBJ1-2, with 11 bases lining up with TRBD1. Germline V gene lookup returns CDR1 MNHEY and CDR2 SVGAGI. J was trimmed by 0 bases and V by 8 bases; bases with no gene match: 5. The CDR3 spans 15 residues. Here the CDR3 DNA reads TGTGCCAGCCAAGGACAGGGGGCCGCTAACTATGGCTACACCTTC. Amino acids: CASQGQGAANYGYTF.

The chain carries TRBV7-9 and TRBJ1-1; D is unresolved. There are 15 residues in the CDR3. Germline lookup yields CDR1 SEHNR and CDR2 FQNEAQ (reference sequence). Trimming removed 5 bases at V and 1 base at J, with 14 bases between. The CDR3 coding sequence is TGTGCCAGCAGCCGCCGCGGACGGGGGAACACTGAAGCTTTCTTT. This encodes CASSRRGRGNTEAFF.

The rearrangement links TRBV19 to TRBJ1-4; 7 bases align to TRBD1. After removal of 4 bases from V and 7 bases from J, the junction contained 12 bases not matched to a gene. This CDR3 is 16 amino acids long. The germline V gene encodes CDR1 LNHDA and CDR2 SQIVND (reference sequence). The CDR3 is CASSTTGLGGGEKLFF. CDR3 coding DNA: TGTGCCAGTAGTACGACAGGGTTAGGAGGTGGTGAAAAACTGTTTTTT.

CDR3 sequence: CAISRVVAGGSNEQFF. The CDR3 nucleotides read TGTGCCATCAGTCGCGTAGTAGCGGGAGGAAGCAATGAGCAGTTCTTC. The chain has TRBV10-3 and TRBJ2-1, with TRBD2 identical over 10 bases. There are 16 residues in the CDR3. V was pared by 5 bases and J by 6 bases, with 10 bases of the junction left unmatched. Germline CDR1 reads ENHRY; CDR2 reads SYGVKD.

The chain recombines TRBV15 with TRBJ1-4, with no clear D. The CDR3 extends over 15 amino acids. The V end lost 2 bases, the J end lost 8 bases, and 15 bases lay between the germline ends. CDR1 and CDR2 from the germline V gene are LNHNV and YYDKDF (reference sequence). The CDR3 here is CATSRSQRDSEKLFF. The CDR3 region has the DNA TGTGCCACCAGCAGATCCCAGCGAGATTCGGAAAAACTGTTTTTT.

This chain joins TRBV6-5 and TRBJ2-5; 7 positions agree with TRBD1. The CDR3 is made up of 15 amino acids. The germline V gene encodes CDR1 MNHEY and CDR2 SVGAGI. Trimming cost V 4 bases and J 7 bases; bases outside gene matches: 12. CDR3 residues: CASSSMDRKIGTQYF. CDR3 nucleotides: TGTGCCAGCAGTTCCATGGACAGGAAAATCGGGACCCAGTACTTC.